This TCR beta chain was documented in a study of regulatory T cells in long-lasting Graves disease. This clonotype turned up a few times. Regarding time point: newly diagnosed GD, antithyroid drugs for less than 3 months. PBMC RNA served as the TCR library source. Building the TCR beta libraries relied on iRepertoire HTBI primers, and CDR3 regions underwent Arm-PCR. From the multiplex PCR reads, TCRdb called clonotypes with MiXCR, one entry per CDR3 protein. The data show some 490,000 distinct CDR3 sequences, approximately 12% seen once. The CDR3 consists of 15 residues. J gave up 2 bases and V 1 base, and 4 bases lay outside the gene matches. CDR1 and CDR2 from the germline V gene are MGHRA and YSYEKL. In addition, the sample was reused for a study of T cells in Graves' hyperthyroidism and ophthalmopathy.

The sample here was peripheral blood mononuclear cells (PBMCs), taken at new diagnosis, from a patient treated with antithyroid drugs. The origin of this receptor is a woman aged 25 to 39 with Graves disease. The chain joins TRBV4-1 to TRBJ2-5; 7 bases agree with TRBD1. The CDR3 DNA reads TGCGCCAGCAGCCAAGTTGGGACAGAGCAAGAGACCCAGTACTTC. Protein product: CASSQVGTEQETQYF.